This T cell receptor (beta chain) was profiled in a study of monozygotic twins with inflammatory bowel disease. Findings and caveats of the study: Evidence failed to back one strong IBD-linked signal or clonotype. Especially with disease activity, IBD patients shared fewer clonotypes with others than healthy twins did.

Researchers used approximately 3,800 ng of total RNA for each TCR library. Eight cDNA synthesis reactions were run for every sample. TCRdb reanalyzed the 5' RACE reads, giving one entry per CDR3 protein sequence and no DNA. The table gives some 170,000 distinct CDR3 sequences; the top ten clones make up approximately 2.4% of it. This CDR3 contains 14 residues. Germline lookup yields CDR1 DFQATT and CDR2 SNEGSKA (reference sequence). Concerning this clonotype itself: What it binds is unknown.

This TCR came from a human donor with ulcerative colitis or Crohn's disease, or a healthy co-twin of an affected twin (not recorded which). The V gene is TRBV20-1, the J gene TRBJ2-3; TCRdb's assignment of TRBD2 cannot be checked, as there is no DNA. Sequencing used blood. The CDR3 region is CSALLQPSADTQYF.